Ten or more counts support the clone carrying this T cell receptor beta chain. The antigen is undetermined. These data come from a study of T cells in Graves' hyperthyroidism and ophthalmopathy. Study at large: Once the initial diagnosis was made, peripheral blood was obtained before any treatment. Study-wide findings and caveats: Patients with ophthalmopathy were separated from those with stable hyperthyroidism by a 13 V-J model.

Researchers took RNA transcripts and amplified the TCR beta CDR3 regions from them. The HTBI primer set drove a first-round RT-PCR of the TCR CDR3. TCRdb reprocessed the multiplex PCR reads with MiXCR, giving one entry per CDR3 protein. Of approximately 530,000 distinct CDR3 sequences in the sample, around 15% are singletons; the top ten hold about 18%. Not enrolled were patients with uncontrolled infection, other autoimmune disease, pregnancy or lactation. Clinical symptoms, serum thyroxine and TRAb, thyroid ultrasound and orbital computed tomography together formed the diagnostic basis. CDR1 is LGHDT, CDR2 YNNKEL, per germline (reference sequence). This CDR3 has 13 residues. The V end was cut by 5 bases, the J end by 4 bases, with 10 bases between.

The clonotype was recovered from a woman aged 18-30 years with Graves' hyperthyroidism. The chain uses TRBV3-1 and TRBJ2-3, with a weak D call TRBD2 (5 bases). Sequenced material: blood. This chain's CDR3 is CASSVDSPDTQYF. The CDR3 nucleotides read TGTGCCAGCAGCGTGGACTCCCCAGATACGCAGTATTTT.